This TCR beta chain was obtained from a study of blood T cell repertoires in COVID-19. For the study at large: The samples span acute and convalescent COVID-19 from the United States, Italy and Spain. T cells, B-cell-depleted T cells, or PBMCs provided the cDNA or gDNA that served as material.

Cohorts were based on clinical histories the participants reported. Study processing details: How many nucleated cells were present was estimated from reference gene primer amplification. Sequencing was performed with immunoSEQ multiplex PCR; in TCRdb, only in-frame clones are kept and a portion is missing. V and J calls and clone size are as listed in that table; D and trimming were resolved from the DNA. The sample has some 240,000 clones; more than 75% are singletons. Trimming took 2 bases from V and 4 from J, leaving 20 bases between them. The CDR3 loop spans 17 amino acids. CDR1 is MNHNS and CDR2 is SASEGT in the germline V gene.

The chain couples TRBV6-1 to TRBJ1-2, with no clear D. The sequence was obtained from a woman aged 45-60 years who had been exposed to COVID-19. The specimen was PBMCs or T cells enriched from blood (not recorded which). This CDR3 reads CASSERMYSSSGYGYTF. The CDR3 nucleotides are TGTGCCAGCAGTGAAAGGATGTACTCTAGTTCCGGCTATGGCTACACCTTC.